This T cell receptor beta chain appears in the sequencing data of a study of Graves' ophthalmopathy and Graves' hyperthyroidism. V shed 2 bases, J shed 2 bases, and the junction held 9 bases outside the gene matches. The CDR3 runs 16 residues. Germline values: CDR1 SGHRS, CDR2 YFSETQ. Clinical symptoms, serum thyroxine, TRAb, thyroid ultrasound and orbital computed tomography were relied on for diagnosis. PBMCs were isolated by Ficoll-Paque density gradient centrifugation, using around 10 ml of fresh peripheral blood as the starting material. Amplification of TCR beta CDR3 regions used RNA transcripts. The library came from an HTBI-primed first-round RT-PCR and a second-round multiplex PCR. MiXCR, run by TCRdb on the multiplex PCR reads, gives a single entry per CDR3 protein. Of around 470,000 distinct CDR3 sequences in the sample, about 15% were seen once. This clonotype was observed a handful of times.

V is TRBV5-1 and J is TRBJ2-5; 7 bases are a match to TRBD2. The sequencing sample was made of blood. This clonotype was obtained from a woman aged 30 to 39 with Graves' ophthalmopathy. The CDR3 protein is CASSFSVAGQQETQYF. As DNA, the CDR3 is TGCGCCAGCAGCTTTTCCGTAGCGGGCCAACAAGAGACCCAGTACTTC.